Included here is one T cell receptor beta chain sequence, with context. This clone was detected a few times. Its antigen is unknown. It has no much larger one-base neighbor in the sample; base qualities were not kept. The sample is drawn from a study of blood T cell repertoires in COVID-19 (dated by TCRdb to 2019 to 2021). Regarding the complete study: The collaborator samples originated in the United States, Italy and Spain and spanned the acute and convalescent phases of COVID-19. The prospective study material was composed of cDNA or gDNA derived from T cells, B-cell-depleted T cells, or PBMCs. Subjects who had been exposed to COVID-19, were actively infected with it, or had recovered from it provided the deeply sampled blood TCRbeta repertoires that made up the dataset. A freely available public database, intended as a resource for researchers studying the immune response to SARS-CoV-2, is where the repertoires were released. Samples came from the ongoing ImmuneRACE study (first 160 participants) plus 1,254 subjects from 6 global collaborators. A de-identified subject ID, COVID-19 status, age in years and sex were almost always included in the sample metadata. HLA class I and class II types, where available, came from metadata supplied by the sample provider rather than from assay-based typing. Results and caveats for the whole study, not just this receptor: The amount of clinical and demographic metadata varied by source and participant and was provided uncurated.

TCRbeta CDR3 regions were amplified from genomic DNA using the immunoSEQ Assay, a bias-controlled multiplex PCR. The study's own analysis went as follows. Within the assay, amplification of reference gene primers was used to estimate how many nucleated cells each sample contained. To quantify the absolute abundance of each unique TCRbeta CDR3 rearrangement, sequence reads were collapsed and filtered. For each sample, productive Simpson clonality was calculated as the square root of Simpson's diversity index over productive rearrangements. TCRdb took this table from immuneACCESS and kept in-frame rearrangements with V and J called. Such tables lack part of the clones; where checked against another copy, unresolved V genes explain under half of the gap, and the rest is unexplained. Clone size and V and J calls were adopted from that table, with D and trimming inferred from the DNA. Counted in this sample were more than 50,000 clones; roughly 90% of them appeared once. The ten most abundant clones make up about 3.8% of the sample.

From a lookup of the germline V gene (reference sequence), CDR1 and CDR2 are MNHEY and SMNVEV. The CDR3 goes from the cysteine to the phenylalanine over 12 residues. The kept DNA is CDR3 alone, 36 bases in frame from the first base. V and J are truncated by 4 bases and 6 bases respectively, leaving an intervening sequence of 10 bases. Whole blood was collected in K2EDTA tubes by collaborating institutions according to the institutions' own protocols. For TCRbeta analysis, collaborators shipped samples as frozen whole blood, isolated PBMCs, or DNA extracted from either of those sample types. The TCR sequence derives from a human donor in a cohort sampled during active COVID-19. Recombination linked TRBV27 to TRBJ2-7, and TRBD1 may be the D gene, going by 6 matching bases. The sample comprised peripheral blood. The sequence in DNA is TGTGCCAGCAGTTCGCGGACAGCCGAGCAGTACTTC. Its protein is CASSSRTAEQYF.